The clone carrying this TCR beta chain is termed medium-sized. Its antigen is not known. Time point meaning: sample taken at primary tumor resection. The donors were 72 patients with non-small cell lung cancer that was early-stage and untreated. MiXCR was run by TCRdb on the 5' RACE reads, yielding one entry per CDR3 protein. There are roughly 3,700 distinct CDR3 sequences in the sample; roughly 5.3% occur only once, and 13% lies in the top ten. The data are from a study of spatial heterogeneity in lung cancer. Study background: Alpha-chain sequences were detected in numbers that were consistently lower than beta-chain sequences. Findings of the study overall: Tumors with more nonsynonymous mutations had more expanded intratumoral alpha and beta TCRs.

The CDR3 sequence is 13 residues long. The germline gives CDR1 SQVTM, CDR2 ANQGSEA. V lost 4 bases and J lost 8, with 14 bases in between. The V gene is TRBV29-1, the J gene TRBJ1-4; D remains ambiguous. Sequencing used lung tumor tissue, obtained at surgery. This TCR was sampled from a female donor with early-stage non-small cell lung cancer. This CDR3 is CSVGGLTREKLFF. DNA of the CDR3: TGCAGCGTTGGAGGCCTTACGCGGGAAAAACTGTTTTTT.